The 19 T cell receptor beta chains in this list originate from one sample, sequenced in a study of blood T cells in healthy people across ages. A second about 7 to 11 cycle PCR used barcoded and J-beta primers. MiXCR, applied by TCRdb to the 5' RACE reads, yields one record per CDR3 protein. The data hold hundreds of thousands of distinct CDR3 sequences, with roughly 26% observed a single time. The sequenced material came from blood. Receptors were obtained from a woman older than 75 in good health.

This clonotype was picked up a small number of times. The CDR3 loop is CAISEFEGGWNEQFF. The CDR3 DNA sequence: TGTGCCATCAGTGAGTTCGAAGGGGGCTGGAATGAGCAGTTCTTC. J is TRBJ2-1 and V is TRBV10-3; 7 nucleotides agree with TRBD1. The trim removed 1 base at V and 7 bases at J, leaving 7 bases unmatched. The CDR3 contains 15 residues. Germline V lookup: CDR1 ENHRY, CDR2 SYGVKD.

This clonotype has only a few counts. The chain carries TRBV19 and TRBJ2-1; 13 bases align to TRBD2. Trimming cost V 6 bases and J 6 bases; bases outside gene matches: 5. The CDR3 is made up of 15 amino acids. Looked up from germline, CDR1 is LNHDA and CDR2 is SQIVND (reference sequence). CDR3 nucleotide sequence: TGTGCCAGTAGCACCGGGACTAGCGGGGCCAATGAGCAGTTCTTC. This sequence encodes CASSTGTSGANEQFF.

The chain joins TRBV25-1 to TRBJ1-5; 9 nucleotides line up with TRBD1. Trimming removed 0 bases from V and 8 bases from J; junction bases left unmatched: 17. Germline CDR1 is MGHDK and CDR2 is SYGVNS. CDR3 length: 19 amino acids. CDR3 sequence reads: CASSEYVGQGGGFLKPQHF. In DNA form, the CDR3 reads TGTGCCAGCAGTGAATATGTGGGACAGGGAGGTGGTTTTTTGAAGCCCCAGCATTTT.

There are many counts of this clonotype. CDR3: CSASMARTTNEQYF. The DNA of the CDR3 is TGCAGTGCATCAATGGCACGGACTACTAACGAGCAGTACTTC. This sequence joins TRBV20-1 and TRBJ2-7; tentatively, D is TRBD2 (6 bases). The CDR3 has 14 amino acids. Germline CDR1 reads DFQATT; CDR2 reads SNEGSKA (reference sequence). V was cut by 6 bases and J by 5 bases, with 20 bases left in between.

Comment on this clonotype: A much larger clone lies a single base off, so this may be a read error. The chain uses TRBV7-9 and TRBJ1-5; D is uncertain. Per the germline V gene, CDR1 is SEHNR and CDR2 is FQNEAQ (reference sequence). V was cut by 8 bases and J by 3 bases, with 11 bases left in between. The CDR3 has 13 residues. CDR3 bases: TGTGCCAGCGGCCCCAATACCAATCAGCCCCAGCATTTT. Protein: CASGPNTNQPQHF.

The genes are TRBV12-3 or TRBV12-4 and TRBJ2-3, with 8 bases lining up with TRBD1. The CDR3 has 14 amino acids. V gave up 4 bases and J gave up 15 bases; unmatched junction bases: 15. In nucleotides, the CDR3 is TGTGCCAGCAGTTGGACAGGGCAAACAGATACGGAATATTTT. This codes for CASSWTGQTDTEYF.

This clonotype was seen at least ten times. This chain links TRBV15 with TRBJ2-3; 7 bases match TRBD1. The V segment lost 4 bases and the J segment 9 bases; nucleotides outside the gene matches: 4. Germline CDR1 is LNHNV and CDR2 is YYDKDF (reference sequence). CDR3 size: 12 residues. The CDR3 loop is CATSKGAETQYF. The CDR3 DNA is TGTGCCACCAGCAAGGGGGCCGAGACGCAGTATTTT. Together with reference TRBV15 and TRBJ2-3, the CDR3 gives the full variable domain: DAMVIQNPRYQVTQFGKPVTLSCSQTLNHNVMYWYQQKSSQAPKLLFHYYDKDFNNEADTPDNFQSRRPNTSFCFLDIRSPGLGDTAMYLCATSKGAETQYFGPGTRLTVL.

The chain uses TRBV6-1 and TRBJ2-7; 7 positions match TRBD2. There are 14 residues in the CDR3. V shed 4 bases and J 7 bases; nucleotides not matched to a gene: 10. The germline V gene has CDR1 MNHNS and CDR2 SASEGT. The CDR3 sequence: CASSVSSGYNEQYF. CDR3 DNA sequence: TGTGCCAGCAGTGTGTCTAGCGGATACAATGAGCAGTACTTC.

Turning to this clonotype: A much larger clone differs from this one at a single base, so this may be a read error. The chain recombines TRBV20-1 with TRBJ2-7; weak D call: TRBD1 (6 bases). CDR3 length: 15 amino acids. Germline V CDR1 and CDR2: DFQATT, SNEGSKA (reference sequence). V was pared by 4 bases and J by 7 bases, with 23 bases between. CDR3 DNA: TGCAGTGCTACCGAACGAAAAACAGGGTACAATGAGCAGTACTTC. It is translated as CSATERKTGYNEQYF.

Only a few counts were recorded for this clonotype. V and J are TRBV10-1 and TRBJ1-3; D unresolved. V shed 0 bases and J shed 2 bases, with 5 bases lying between them. The CDR3 spans 14 residues. Germline CDR1 reads WNHNN; CDR2 reads SYGVQD (reference sequence). CDR3 coding DNA: TGCGCCAGCAGTGAGTCGGGCCCTGGAAACACCATATATTTT. It translates to CASSESGPGNTIYF.

Worth noting for this clonotype: A read error may produce the germline difference seen at one junction end. This sequence joins TRBV7-9 and TRBJ1-4; D gene ambiguous. The CDR3 runs 19 residues. CDR1 and CDR2 (germline): SEHNR, FQNEAQ (reference sequence). The CDR3 protein is CASSFTGWSAVATNEKRFF. The DNA for the CDR3 is TGTGCCAGCAGCTTTACGGGGTGGTCCGCAGTCGCAACTAATGAAAAACGGTTTTTT.

This clonotype has a count of ten or more. V and J are TRBV2 and TRBJ1-5, with TRBD1 as a possible D gene (5 bases). Per germline, CDR1 SNHLY and CDR2 FYNNEI. The CDR3 runs to 14 residues. Trimming removed 5 bases from V and 6 bases from J, with 14 bases in between. The CDR3 spells CASSNTDRSQPQHF. CDR3 DNA sequence: TGTGCCAGCAGTAACACTGACAGATCTCAGCCCCAGCATTTT.

This clonotype was seen more than once but under ten times. V gene TRBV30 combines with J gene TRBJ1-4, with D possibly TRBD1 on 6 matching bases. Germline V lookup: CDR1 GTSNPN, CDR2 SVGIG (reference sequence). CDR3 length: 15 amino acids. V lost 4 bases and J 5 bases, leaving 17 bases between the germline ends. Here the CDR3 reads CAWTSFVGQNEKLFF. DNA of the CDR3: TGTGCCTGGACTTCGTTCGTTGGACAGAATGAAAAACTGTTTTTT.

The chain joins TRBV4-2 to TRBJ1-1, with TRBD1 as a possible D gene (5 bases). V was cut by 3 bases and J by 3 bases, with 14 bases left in between. The germline gives CDR1 LGHNA, CDR2 YNFKEQ. The CDR3 spans 15 residues. DNA of the CDR3: TGTGCCAGCAGCCAGCCCGGGACTCAGGACACTGAAGCTTTCTTT. Translation gives CASSQPGTQDTEAFF.

This clonotype was seen ten or more times. The rearrangement joins TRBV6-6 to TRBJ2-5; no definite D call. CDR3 size: 14 residues. Trimming removed 5 bases from V and 5 bases from J, with 15 bases in between. Germline CDR1 and CDR2: MNHNY and SVGAGI (reference sequence). The CDR3 protein is CASSAGVLHETQYF. The DNA of the CDR3 is TGTGCCAGCAGTGCAGGAGTCCTACACGAGACCCAGTACTTC.

The CDR3 DNA reads TGCAGTGCTAATGTTAGGAACACTGAAGCTTTCTTT. This gives the protein CSANVRNTEAFF. The chain links TRBV20-1 to TRBJ1-1; D gene uncertain. Trimming took off 4 bases at V and 1 base at J, with 7 bases between the two ends. The V gene's germline CDR1 is DFQATT and CDR2 SNEGSKA (reference sequence). The CDR3 is 12 residues long.

This chain connects TRBV12-3 or TRBV12-4 to TRBJ2-7; D ambiguous. Trimming shortened V by 3 bases and J by 2 bases, and 23 bases separated the two germline ends. The CDR3 runs 18 residues. CDR3 in DNA: TGTGCCAGCAGTTTCGGTGTGGGGTTTGGCTCGTCCACCTACGAGCAGTACTTC. Its protein is CASSFGVGFGSSTYEQYF.

As regards this clonotype: This clone may be a read error of a much larger clone one base away. The V and J genes are TRBV12-3 or TRBV12-4 and TRBJ1-2; possible D gene TRBD1, 5 bases. This CDR3 is 13 amino acids long. The CDR3, as DNA: TGTGTCAGCAGTTTGGGGGAGTCCTATGGCTACACCTTC. Amino acids: CVSSLGESYGYTF.

Note on this clonotype: The junction differs from germline at one of its ends, possibly a read error. This chain uses TRBV7-2 with TRBJ2-2; perhaps TRBD1 as D (6 bases). The CDR3 covers 17 residues. Germline V lookup: CDR1 SGHTA, CDR2 FQGNSA. The CDR3 reads CASSLARTALNTGERFF. CDR3 in DNA: TGTGCCAGCAGCTTAGCGAGGACAGCCCTAAACACCGGGGAGCGGTTTTTT.